This TCR beta chain was recorded in a study of regulatory T cells in long-lasting Graves disease. Construction of the TCR beta libraries employed iRepertoire HTBI primers in conjunction with Arm-PCR of CDR3 regions. TCRdb recomputed calls from the multiplex PCR reads with MiXCR, one row per CDR3 protein. In the table there are roughly 450,000 distinct CDR3 sequences, under 25% of which are singletons. On this clonotype: A read error is possible here, since a much larger clone lies one base away.

The CDR3 totals 13 residues. Time point in this sample: persistent/refractory GD, antithyroid drugs over 5 years with positive TRAb. With RNA extracted from PBMCs as input, the TCR library was made. This clonotype originated in a female donor with Graves disease. This chain links TRBV12-3 or TRBV12-4 with TRBJ1-5; D not certain. The input for sequencing was peripheral blood mononuclear cells (PBMCs), taken when the disease was refractory, from a patient treated with antithyroid drugs. The CDR3 DNA is TGTGCCAGCAGTTGGCAGAGCAATCAGTCCCAGCATTTT. Translated, it gives CASSWQSNQSQHF.